This record concerns one T cell receptor beta chain sequence. Its cognate antigen is unknown. Per the germline V gene, CDR1 is SGHNT and CDR2 is YYREEE (reference sequence). The germline V and J ends were trimmed by 2 bases and 2 bases, with 8 bases remaining between them. The CDR3 totals 14 residues. The sample comes from a study of shared clonotypes between healthy human individuals. Broader study findings: Roughly 5% of naive CD4 clonotypes were shared across a few donors. Clonotype sharing among donors, it was expected, would be affected by sequencing depth.

Terminally differentiated effector memory CD45RA+ cells were excluded from the naive CD8 cells, which were CD45RO-negative and positively selected for CCR7. Only in-frame clones appear in the TCRdb table, and some are missing; sequencing was by immunoSEQ multiplex PCR. The sample has 1.5 million to 2.5 million clones; about 95% are singletons. The sample comprised naive CD8+ T cells sorted from blood. The sequence came from a man younger than 30 in good health. This chain connects TRBV5-4 to TRBJ2-1, with D possibly matching TRBD2 (7 bases). CDR3 bases: TGTGCCAGCAGCTTCGGGGGGCCCTACAATGAGCAGTTCTTC. Residues: CASSFGGPYNEQFF.